This paragraph reports one T cell receptor (beta chain). In the authors' workflow: How many nucleated cells were present was estimated from reference gene primer amplification. Produced via immunoSEQ multiplex PCR; TCRdb's table is partial and in-frame only. The DNA was the basis for D and trimming; V, J and clone size are from that table. The table includes about 70,000 clones, 80% to 90% detected once. These data are taken from a study of blood T cell repertoires in COVID-19. Study-level information: Some COVID-19 samples were acute and others convalescent; all came from the United States, Italy and Spain. PBMCs, B-cell-depleted T cells, or T cells provided the cDNA or gDNA that made up the material.

CDR1 and CDR2 from the germline V gene are MNHEY and SVGEGT. CDR3 size: 17 residues. Trimming took 0 bases from V and 5 from J; bases not matched to a gene: 9. This sequence originates from a woman older than 75 with active or convalescent COVID-19. This chain joins TRBV6-2 or TRBV6-3 and TRBJ2-5; 10 bases map to TRBD2. The sample was peripheral blood. The CDR3 protein is CASSYSGLAALGETQYF. CDR3 bases: TGTGCCAGCAGTTACTCCGGACTAGCGGCCCTGGGGGAGACCCAGTACTTC.